The TCR beta chain described here comes from a study of T-cell reconstitution after alpha-beta-depleted transplantation in children. General observations from the study: In patients about two months after transplant, alpha-beta T cells reportedly arose from several hundred expanded graft clones. Recipient T cells and thymic progenitors that survived gave rise to the high TCRbeta diversity observed at day 60 in some patients. Newly made T cells mostly supplied T-cell counts and diversity one year after transplant.

As it was prepared, the TCRbeta library received unique molecular identifiers. TCRdb reanalysed the PCR reads using MiXCR and keeps one entry per CDR3 protein. The table lists 55,000 to 90,000 distinct CDR3 sequences, 4.9% of them singletons. Deletions cut 8 bases from V and 9 bases from J, with 23 bases between. This CDR3 contains 15 residues. The germline CDR1 and CDR2 sequences are MDHEN and SYDVKM. The table lists this clonotype with many counts. The antigen is unknown. This receptor was taken from a boy less than two years old who had a stem cell transplant for acute myeloid leukemia, so the T cells may come from the graft donor. The rearrangement joins TRBV28 to TRBJ2-1; D is tentatively TRBD1 or TRBD2 (5 bases each). Sequences were derived from PBMCs, mostly from graft donor cells, sampled 180 days after TCRalphabeta/CD19-depleted stem cell transplant. The CDR3 spells CASGLSGTPSSEQFF. CDR3 coding DNA: TGTGCCAGCGGACTTTCGGGGACCCCTTCATCTGAGCAGTTCTTC.